The sequence of this TCR beta chain was determined in a study of cytomegalovirus exposure and HLA in healthy donors. This clone was observed a handful of times. A multiplex PCR was run with 60 Vbeta primers and 13 Jbeta primers. Generated by immunoSEQ multiplex PCR, the TCRdb table keeps only in-frame clones and is missing some. The data hold just over 200,000 clones, with roughly three quarters observed a single time. Sequenced sample: PBMCs. The clonotype comes from a man aged 45-60 years in good health and CMV-seronegative.

CDR3 loop: CASSLAPGVALLNYGYTF. The CDR3, as DNA: TGTGCCAGCAGCTTAGCGCCCGGGGTGGCTCTCCTAAACTATGGCTACACCTTC. This chain connects TRBV7-8 to TRBJ1-2; unclear D gene. The CDR3 is 18 amino acids. Looked up from germline, CDR1 is SGHVS and CDR2 is FQNEAQ. Trimming took 0 bases from V and 2 from J, leaving 19 bases between them.